This T cell receptor beta chain was identified in a study of blood T cell repertoires in COVID-19. Study-wide context: T cells, B-cell-depleted T cells, or PBMCs provided the cDNA or gDNA that served as material.

CDR1 is SGHRS and CDR2 is YFSETQ in the germline V gene. The CDR3 contains 15 residues. Trimming stripped 0 bases from V and 3 bases from J, with 12 bases between. TCRdb's table, derived via immunoSEQ multiplex PCR, lists solely in-frame clones and lacks some. The sample carries about 150,000 clones, around 84% recorded once. Source material: PBMCs or T cells enriched from blood (not recorded which). The source of this sequence is a man in his fifties who had recovered from COVID-19. The chain combines TRBV5-1 with TRBJ1-1; D ambiguous. The CDR3 region has the DNA TGCGCCAGCAGCTTGGATATAGCAACTTACACTGAAGCTTTCTTT. Amino acid sequence: CASSLDIATYTEAFF. The full variable domain, completed using reference TRBV5-1 and TRBJ1-1, is KAGVTQTPRYLIKTRGQQVTLSCSPISGHRSVSWYQQTPGQGLQFLFEYFSETQRNKGNFPGRFSGRQFSNSRSEMNVSTLELGDSALYLCASSLDIATYTEAFFGQGTRLTVV.